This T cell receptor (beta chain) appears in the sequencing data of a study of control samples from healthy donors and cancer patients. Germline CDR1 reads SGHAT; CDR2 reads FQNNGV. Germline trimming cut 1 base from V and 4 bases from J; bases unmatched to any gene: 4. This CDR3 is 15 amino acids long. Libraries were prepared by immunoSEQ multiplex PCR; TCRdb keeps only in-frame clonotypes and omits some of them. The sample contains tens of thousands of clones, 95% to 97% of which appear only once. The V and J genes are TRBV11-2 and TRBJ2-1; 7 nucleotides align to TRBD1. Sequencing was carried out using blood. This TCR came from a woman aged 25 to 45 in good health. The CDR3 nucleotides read TGTGCCAGCAGCTTAGGGCACAGGGGATACAATGAGCAGTTCTTC. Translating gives CASSLGHRGYNEQFF.